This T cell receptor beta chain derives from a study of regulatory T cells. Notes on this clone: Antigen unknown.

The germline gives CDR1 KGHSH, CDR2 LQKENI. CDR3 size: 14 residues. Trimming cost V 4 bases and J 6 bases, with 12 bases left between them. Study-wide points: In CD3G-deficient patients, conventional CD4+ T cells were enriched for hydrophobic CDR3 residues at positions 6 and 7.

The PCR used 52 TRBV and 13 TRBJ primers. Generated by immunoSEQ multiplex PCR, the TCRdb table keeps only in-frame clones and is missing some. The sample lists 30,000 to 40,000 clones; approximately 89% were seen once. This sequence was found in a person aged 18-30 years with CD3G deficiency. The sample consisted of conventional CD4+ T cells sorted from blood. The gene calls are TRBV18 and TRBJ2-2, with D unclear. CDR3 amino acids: CASSLRPQSGELFF. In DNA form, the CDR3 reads TGTGCCAGCTCACTACGCCCCCAGTCCGGGGAGCTGTTTTTT.